Each of the 9 T cell receptor beta chains below was sequenced from the same sample in a study of T cell changes during pregnancy in multiple sclerosis. Method: immunoSEQ multiplex PCR; TCRdb's copy keeps in-frame clones and lacks some. The data contain about 36,000 clones, 88% of them singletons. The specimen was CD4+ T cells from peripheral blood mononuclear cells, collected in the first trimester of pregnancy. Receptors were obtained from a female donor with multiple sclerosis, enrolled in a pregnancy study.

V usage is TRBV28 and J usage is TRBJ1-5; D gene ambiguous. Germline loops: CDR1 MDHEN, CDR2 SYDVKM. Trimming left V 2 bases short and J 0 bases short, with 5 bases between. This CDR3 is built from 14 residues. The chain's CDR3 is CASSLQYSNQPQHF. The CDR3 nucleotides read TGTGCCAGCAGTTTACAGTATAGCAATCAGCCCCAGCATTTT.

The CDR3 loop is CASSLSLGQGNYGYTF. The CDR3 bases are TGCGCCAGCAGCTTGAGTCTAGGACAGGGGAACTATGGCTACACCTTC. The J gene is TRBJ1-2, the V gene TRBV5-1, with 9 positions matching TRBD1. The CDR3 loop spans 16 amino acids. The V and J ends lost 1 base and 2 bases, in that order; junction bases with no gene match: 6. Germline values: CDR1 SGHRS, CDR2 YFSETQ.

Of note for this clone: The identical CDR3 is also encoded by other nucleotide sequences in the sample. The V call is TRBV4-1, the J call TRBJ1-2, with 9 bases lining up with TRBD1. Trimming at V came to 4 bases and at J to 4 bases, leaving 7 bases not matched to a gene. The CDR3 length is 15 residues. Germline CDR1 and CDR2: MGHRA and YSYEKL. The CDR3 nucleotides are TGCGCCAGCAGCCCTACAGGGGGCACTGGCTATGGCTACACCTTC. Residues: CASSPTGGTGYGYTF.

The V and J genes are TRBV6-1 and TRBJ1-6; no firm D call. CDR3 length: 15 residues. The germline V gene has CDR1 MNHNS and CDR2 SASEGT. Trimming removed 1 base from V and 6 bases from J, with 10 bases in between. CDR3 residues: CASSEVSGSNSPLHF. DNA for the CDR3: TGTGCCAGCAGTGAAGTCTCGGGGTCTAATTCACCCCTCCACTTT.

In nucleotides, the CDR3 is TGTGCCAGTACTCAATCCCCGGACAGCTACGAGCAGTACTTC. Its protein product is CASTQSPDSYEQYF. The chain couples TRBV19 to TRBJ2-7; possible D gene TRBD1, 6 bases. The CDR3 covers 14 residues. Germline V gives CDR1 LNHDA, CDR2 SQIVND (reference sequence). V lost 7 bases, J lost 3 bases, and 16 bases lay in between. The full variable domain, in which reference TRBV19 and TRBJ2-7 provide the parts outside the CDR3, is DGGITQSPKYLFRKEGQNVTLSCEQNLNHDAMYWYRQDPGQGLRLIYYSQIVNDFQKGDIAEGYSVSREKKESFPLTVTSAQKNPTAFYLCASTQSPDSYEQYFGPGTRLTVT.

This chain connects TRBV29-1 to TRBJ2-7, with D maybe TRBD1 (5 bases). This CDR3 has 13 amino acids. Per germline, CDR1 SQVTM and CDR2 ANQGSEA. Deletions cut 3 bases from V and 0 bases from J, with 9 bases between. The CDR3 spells CSVETVASYEQYF. DNA of the CDR3: TGCAGCGTTGAGACAGTGGCCTCCTACGAGCAGTACTTC.

The chain employs TRBV6-6 and TRBJ2-7; TRBD1 matches 9 bases. CDR3 length: 13 amino acids. J lost 2 bases, V lost 4 bases, and 0 bases had no gene match. From germline, CDR1 is MNHNY and CDR2 SVGAGI (reference sequence). The CDR3, as DNA: TGTGCCAGCAGTTGGGACAGGGCCTACGAGCAGTACTTC. It specifies CASSWDRAYEQYF.

The chain uses TRBV29-1 and TRBJ1-1; a weak D match, TRBD1 (5 bases). The CDR3 length is 12 residues. Germline CDR1 is SQVTM and CDR2 is ANQGSEA. V was cut by 2 bases and J by 4 bases, with 8 bases left in between. CDR3 coding DNA: TGCAGCGTTGAACAGGGAGGCACTGAAGCTTTCTTT. It yields the protein CSVEQGGTEAFF. Full variable domain (missing parts from reference TRBV29-1 and TRBJ1-1): SAVISQKPSRDICQRGTSLTIQCQVDSQVTMMFWYRQQPGQSLTLIATANQGSEATYESGFVIDKFPISRPNLTFSTLTVSNMSPEDSSIYLCSVEQGGTEAFFGQGTRLTVV.

The V and J genes are TRBV4-1 and TRBJ2-4, with D tentatively TRBD2 (6 bases). The V end lost 3 bases, the J end lost 0 bases, and 18 bases lay between the germline ends. The V gene's germline CDR1 is MGHRA and CDR2 YSYEKL. The CDR3 extends over 18 amino acids. CDR3 nucleotides: TGCGCCAGCAGCCACCCGGGACGGACTACTCTAGCCAAAAACATTCAGTACTTC. This translates into CASSHPGRTTLAKNIQYF.